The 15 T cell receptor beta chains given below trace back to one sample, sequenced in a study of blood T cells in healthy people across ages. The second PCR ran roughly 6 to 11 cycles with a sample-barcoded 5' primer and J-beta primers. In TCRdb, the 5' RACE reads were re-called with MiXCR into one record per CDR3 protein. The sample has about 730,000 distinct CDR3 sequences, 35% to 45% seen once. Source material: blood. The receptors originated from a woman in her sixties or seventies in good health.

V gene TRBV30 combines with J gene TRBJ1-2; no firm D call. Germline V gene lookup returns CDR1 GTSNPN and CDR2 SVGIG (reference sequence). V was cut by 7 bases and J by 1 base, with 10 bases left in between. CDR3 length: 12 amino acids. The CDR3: CALTAGNYGYTF. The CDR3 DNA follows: TGTGCCTTGACGGCGGGTAACTATGGCTACACCTTC.

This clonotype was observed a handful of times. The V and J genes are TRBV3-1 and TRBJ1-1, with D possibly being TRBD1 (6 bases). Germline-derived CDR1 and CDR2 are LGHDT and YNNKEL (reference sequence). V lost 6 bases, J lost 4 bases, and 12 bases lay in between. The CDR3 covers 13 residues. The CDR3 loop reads CASSVGTTTEAFF. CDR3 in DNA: TGTGCCAGCAGTGTTGGGACAACCACTGAAGCTTTCTTT.

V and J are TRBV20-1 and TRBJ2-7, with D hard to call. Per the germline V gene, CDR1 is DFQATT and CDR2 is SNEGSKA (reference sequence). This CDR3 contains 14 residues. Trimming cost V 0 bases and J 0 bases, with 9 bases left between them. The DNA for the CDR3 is TGCAGTGCTAGAGATTATGCGGACTCCTACGAGCAGTACTTC. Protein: CSARDYADSYEQYF.

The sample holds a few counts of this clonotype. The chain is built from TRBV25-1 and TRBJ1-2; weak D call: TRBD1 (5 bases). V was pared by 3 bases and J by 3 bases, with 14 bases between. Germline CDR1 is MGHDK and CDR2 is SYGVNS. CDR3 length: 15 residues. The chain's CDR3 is CASSDEGRAYYGYTF. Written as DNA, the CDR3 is TGTGCCAGCAGTGATGAAGGCAGGGCTTACTATGGCTACACCTTC.

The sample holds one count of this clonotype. This CDR3 is CATSDRYQETQYF. As DNA, the CDR3 is TGTGCCACCAGTGACAGGTACCAAGAGACCCAGTACTTC. The V gene is TRBV24-1, the J gene TRBJ2-7; D is undetermined. The tail of the sequence fits TRBJ2-5 better, so the J call may be wrong. The CDR3 is 13 amino acids. Looked up from germline, CDR1 is KGHDR and CDR2 is SFDVKD.

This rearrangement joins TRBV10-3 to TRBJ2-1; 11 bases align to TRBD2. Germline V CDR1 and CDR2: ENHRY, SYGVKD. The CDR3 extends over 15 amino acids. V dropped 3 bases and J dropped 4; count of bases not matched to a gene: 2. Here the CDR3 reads CAISELAGVYNEQFF. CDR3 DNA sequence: TGTGCCATCAGTGAACTAGCGGGGGTATACAATGAGCAGTTCTTC.

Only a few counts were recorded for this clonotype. The CDR3: CASSPQGIGSYEQYF. The CDR3 bases are TGTGCCAGCTCACCACAGGGTATTGGATCCTACGAGCAGTACTTC. The chain employs TRBV18 and TRBJ2-7; D uncertain. Germline V gene data show CDR1 as KGHSH and CDR2 as LQKENI. The CDR3 spans 15 residues. V gave up 1 base and J gave up 1 base, with 11 bases separating them.

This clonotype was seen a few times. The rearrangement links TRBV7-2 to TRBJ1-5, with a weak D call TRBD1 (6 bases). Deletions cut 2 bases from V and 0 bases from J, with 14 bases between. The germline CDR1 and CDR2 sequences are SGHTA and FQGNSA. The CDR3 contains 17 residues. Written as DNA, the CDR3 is TGTGCCAGCAGCTTAAGGGGGGGACATCTTAGCAATCAGCCCCAGCATTTT. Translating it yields CASSLRGGHLSNQPQHF.

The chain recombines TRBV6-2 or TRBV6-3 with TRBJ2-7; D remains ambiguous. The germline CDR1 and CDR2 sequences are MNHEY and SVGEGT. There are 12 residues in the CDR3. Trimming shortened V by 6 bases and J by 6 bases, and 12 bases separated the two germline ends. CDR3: CASSGTTGEQYF. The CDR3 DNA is TGTGCCAGCAGCGGAACGACGGGCGAGCAGTACTTC.

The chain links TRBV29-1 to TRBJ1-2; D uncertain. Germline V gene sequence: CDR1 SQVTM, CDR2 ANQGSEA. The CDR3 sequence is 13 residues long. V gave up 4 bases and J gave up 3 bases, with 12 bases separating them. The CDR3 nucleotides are TGCAGCGTTGTAAGGCCGACGGACTATGGCTACACCTTC. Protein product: CSVVRPTDYGYTF.

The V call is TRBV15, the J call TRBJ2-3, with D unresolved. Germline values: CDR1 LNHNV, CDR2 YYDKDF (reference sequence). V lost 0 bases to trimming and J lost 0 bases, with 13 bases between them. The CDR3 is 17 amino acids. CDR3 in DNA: TGTGCCACCAGCAGAGATTGGCTGAGGCAAAGCACAGATACGCAGTATTTT. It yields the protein CATSRDWLRQSTDTQYF.

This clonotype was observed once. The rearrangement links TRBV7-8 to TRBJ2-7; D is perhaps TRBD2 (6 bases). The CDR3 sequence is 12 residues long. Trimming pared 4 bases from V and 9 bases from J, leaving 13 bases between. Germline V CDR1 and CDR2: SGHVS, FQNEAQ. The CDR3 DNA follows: TGTGCCAGCAGCTCCCAGGGAGGTGGGCAGTACTTC. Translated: CASSSQGGGQYF. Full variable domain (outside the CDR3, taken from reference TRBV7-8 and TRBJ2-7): GAGVSQSPRYKVAKRGQDVALRCDPISGHVSLFWYQQALGQGPEFLTYFQNEAQLDKSGLPSDRFFAERPEGSVSTLKIQRTQQEDSAVYLCASSSQGGGQYFGPGTRLTVT.

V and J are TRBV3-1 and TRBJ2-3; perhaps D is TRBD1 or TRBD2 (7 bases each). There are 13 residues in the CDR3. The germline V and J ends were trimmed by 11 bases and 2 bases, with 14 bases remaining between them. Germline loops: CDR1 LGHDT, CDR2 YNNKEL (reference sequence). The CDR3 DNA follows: TGTGCCGCAGGGGGGGGGACCACAGATACGCAGTATTTT. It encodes CAAGGGTTDTQYF.

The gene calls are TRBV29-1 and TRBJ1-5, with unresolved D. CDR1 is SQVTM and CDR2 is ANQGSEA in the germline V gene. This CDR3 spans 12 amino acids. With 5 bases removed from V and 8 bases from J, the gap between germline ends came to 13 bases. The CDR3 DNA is TGCAGCGTTACCCTCGGGGATGAGCCCCAGCATTTT. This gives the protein CSVTLGDEPQHF.

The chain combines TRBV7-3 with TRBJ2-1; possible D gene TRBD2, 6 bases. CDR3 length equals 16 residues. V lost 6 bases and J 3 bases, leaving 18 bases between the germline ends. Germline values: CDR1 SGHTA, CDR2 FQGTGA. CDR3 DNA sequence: TGTGCCAGCAGTTGGAACTGGGGACTCTACTACAATGAGCAGTTCTTC. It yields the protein CASSWNWGLYYNEQFF.